One sample yielded the 20 T cell receptor beta chains listed below, sequenced in a study of CD8+CD57+ T cells in acquired aplastic anemia. An expansion of CD8+CD57+ cells by flow cytometry had been shown in patients chosen for sequencing. Using genomic DNA as the template, TCR beta VDJ and CDR3 profiling was carried out. TCRdb independently ran MiXCR on the reads; one entry per CDR3 protein. The sample has under 500,000 distinct CDR3 sequences, less than 35% seen once. The sequenced sample was sorted CD4+, CD8+, or CD8+CD57+ T cells (not recorded which) from PBMCs. These receptors originate from a human donor with aplastic anemia.

Remarks on this clonotype: A much larger clone sits a single nucleotide away, making a read error possible. This is likely a read error, given that the CDR3 carries no conserved phenylalanine or tryptophan at its end. The chain employs TRBV2 and TRBJ1-6; D remains ambiguous. There are 15 residues in the CDR3. The V end was cut by 5 bases, the J end by 7 bases, with 15 bases between. Germline V gives CDR1 SNHLY, CDR2 FYNNEI. This CDR3 is CASSPYRAANSPLHS. DNA for the CDR3: TGTGCCAGCAGTCCCTACCGGGCTGCGAATTCACCCCTCCACTCT.

The chain employs TRBV5-1 and TRBJ2-3; the match to TRBD2 covers 9 bases. The CDR3 runs 15 residues. The germline CDR1 and CDR2 sequences are SGHRS and YFSETQ. The V and J ends lost 7 bases and 2 bases, in that order; junction bases with no gene match: 8. The CDR3 here is CASLRGGGDTDTQYF. In nucleotides, the CDR3 is TGCGCCAGCCTGCGGGGGGGCGGGGACACAGATACGCAGTATTTT.

Regarding this clonotype: Just one base apart from a much larger clone, this may be a read error. This chain uses TRBV20-1 with TRBJ1-2, with D possibly matching TRBD1 (6 bases). CDR3 length: 14 amino acids. Germline loops: CDR1 DFQATT, CDR2 SNEGSKA (reference sequence). Trimming left V 5 bases short and J 4 bases short, with 17 bases between. The CDR3 loop is CSAGGQRGVYGYTF. The CDR3 region has the DNA TGCAGTGCTGGTGGACAGAGAGGGGTCTATGGCTACACCTTC.

This clonotype was counted at least ten times. This chain connects TRBV29-1 to TRBJ1-1; maybe TRBD1 (5 bases). The CDR3 has 11 amino acids. V lost 4 bases to trimming and J lost 6 bases, with 9 bases between them. Germline V gives CDR1 SQVTM, CDR2 ANQGSEA. This chain's CDR3 is CSVGSGPEAFF. CDR3 DNA sequence: TGCAGCGTTGGTTCGGGACCTGAAGCTTTCTTT.

This clonotype was seen many times. The chain carries TRBV19 and TRBJ1-2, with 9 bases aligning to TRBD1. The J segment lost 7 bases and the V segment lost 7 bases, leaving 10 bases of the junction unmatched. The CDR3 runs 14 residues. Germline CDR1 and CDR2: LNHDA and SQIVND (reference sequence). This chain's CDR3 is CASTTTGTGFGYTF. Here the CDR3 DNA reads TGTGCCAGTACCACAACGGGGACAGGGTTTGGCTACACCTTC.

The table lists this clonotype with many counts. This sequence joins TRBV5-5 and TRBJ1-2; weak D call: TRBD1 (6 bases). The CDR3 loop spans 14 amino acids. V was trimmed by 4 bases and J by 6 bases, leaving 16 bases between them. Germline V gene data show CDR1 as SGHKS and CDR2 as YYEKEE (reference sequence). The CDR3 DNA is TGTGCCAGCAGCACACCGACAGGCTTTGATGGCTACACCTTC. Translated, it gives CASSTPTGFDGYTF.

As concerns this clonotype: At one boundary the junction diverges from the germline segment, which might be a read error. The chain carries TRBV27 and TRBJ1-6; D is perhaps TRBD1 (5 bases). The CDR3 has 15 amino acids. In germline, CDR1 is MNHEY, CDR2 SMNVEV (reference sequence). The CDR3 spells CASSAPGRGNSPPHF. DNA for the CDR3: TGTGCCAGCAGCGCACCGGGACGGGGAAATTCACCCCCCCACTTT.

This clonotype showed up just a few times. The CDR3 region is CASSQASPFYNEQFF. Written as DNA, the CDR3 is TGCGCCAGCAGCCAAGCTAGCCCGTTTTACAATGAGCAGTTCTTC. V gene TRBV4-3 combines with J gene TRBJ2-1, with D maybe TRBD2 (5 bases). The V and J ends lost 1 base and 4 bases respectively, with 11 bases between them. The CDR3 has 15 residues. Germline CDR1 and CDR2: LGHNA and YSLEER.

In this sample, this clonotype turned up many times. The chain carries TRBV20-1 and TRBJ2-7, with D possibly matching TRBD1 (6 bases). This CDR3 has 12 amino acids. V shed 6 bases and J shed 8 bases, with 17 bases lying between them. Germline CDR1 and CDR2: DFQATT and SNEGSKA (reference sequence). CDR3 residues: CSAKQGLEKQYF. The CDR3, as DNA: TGCAGTGCCAAACAGGGTTTGGAAAAGCAGTACTTC.

This clonotype showed up many times. V and J are TRBV2 and TRBJ2-6, with D unclear. Trimming cost V 8 bases and J 0 bases, with 8 bases left between them. The V gene's germline CDR1 is SNHLY and CDR2 FYNNEI. The CDR3 has 14 residues. CDR3 in amino acids: CASEESSGANVLTF. Here the CDR3 DNA reads TGTGCCAGCGAGGAAAGCTCTGGGGCCAACGTCCTGACTTTC.

This clonotype was counted many times. This rearrangement joins TRBV10-3 to TRBJ1-1; TRBD1 aligns across 9 bases. Trimming removed 3 bases from V and 1 base from J; junction bases left unmatched: 3. CDR3 length equals 15 residues. Germline CDR1 is ENHRY and CDR2 is SYGVKD. CDR3 amino acids: CAISDPGQGNTEAFF. CDR3 nucleotide sequence: TGTGCCATCAGTGACCCGGGACAGGGGAACACTGAAGCTTTCTTT.

This clonotype showed up just a few times. An end of the junction does not agree with germline; a read error may underlie this. The chain recombines TRBV10-3 with TRBJ2-2; 7 nucleotides match TRBD1. Germline CDR1 is ENHRY and CDR2 is SYGVKD. This CDR3 has 18 amino acids. The CDR3 DNA reads TGTGCCAGCAGTGAAGCTACCGGGACAGCCGCGAACACCGGGGAGCTGTTTTTT. It specifies CASSEATGTAANTGELFF.

The chain uses TRBV20-1 and TRBJ1-4, with D maybe TRBD1 (6 bases). This CDR3 has 15 residues. V dropped 5 bases and J dropped 2 bases, with 15 bases sitting between them. CDR1 DFQATT and CDR2 SNEGSKA come from the germline V gene (reference sequence). Written as DNA, the CDR3 is TGCAGTGCTGTGAAAGGAGGGGGTACTAATGAAAAACTGTTTTTT. Its translation is CSAVKGGGTNEKLFF.

A few counts support this clonotype. This chain joins TRBV7-3 and TRBJ2-1; D is possibly TRBD2 (6 bases). The CDR3 loop spans 16 amino acids. Trimming cost V 2 bases and J 4 bases, with 15 bases left between them. Germline V gives CDR1 SGHTA, CDR2 FQGTGA. CDR3 nucleotides: TGTGCCAGCAGCTTACGTGACGGGAGATCATACAATGAGCAGTTCTTC. Protein: CASSLRDGRSYNEQFF.

The genes are TRBV4-1 and TRBJ2-1, with D hard to call. CDR1 MGHRA and CDR2 YSYEKL come from the germline V gene. The length of the CDR3 is 18 residues. The V and J ends lost 1 base and 5 bases respectively, with 21 bases between them. The CDR3 reads CASSQGWFAEKAHNEQFF. The CDR3 DNA reads TGCGCCAGCAGCCAAGGATGGTTTGCTGAAAAGGCCCACAATGAGCAGTTCTTC.

In regard to this clonotype: Here the CDR3 omits its conserved ending phenylalanine or tryptophan, so a read error is the likely source. Because the CDR3's place on the DNA is in doubt, the DNA is left out and the CDR3 is given as listed by TCRdb. CDR3 in amino acids: CASSEEGL. This chain connects TRBV2 to TRBJ1-2. The CDR3 has 8 residues if both end residues are counted. Germline V gene data show CDR1 as SNHLY and CDR2 as FYNNEI.

The chain employs TRBV20-1 and TRBJ2-2, with D possibly TRBD2 on 7 matching bases. Trimming stripped 3 bases from V and 2 bases from J, with 10 bases between. The CDR3 loop spans 14 amino acids. Germline-derived CDR1 and CDR2 are DFQATT and SNEGSKA (reference sequence). The CDR3 DNA is TGCAGTGCTAGGGGGGGGCCTAACACCGGGGAGCTGTTTTTT. Encoded protein: CSARGGPNTGELFF.

Turning to this clonotype: This may arise from a read error, as a much more abundant clone is one base away. This chain connects TRBV20-1 to TRBJ2-7; tentatively, D is TRBD2 (5 bases). Between the trimmed V and J ends, which lost 0 bases and 6 bases, there was a span of 15 bases. In germline, CDR1 is DFQATT, CDR2 SNEGSKA (reference sequence). CDR3 length: 14 amino acids. The CDR3 reads CSARDSLAVCEQYF. The DNA for the CDR3 is TGCAGTGCTAGAGATTCCCTAGCTGTCTGCGAGCAGTACTTC.

This clonotype was counted many times. The chain links TRBV6-9 to TRBJ2-6; D may be TRBD1 (6 bases). V was cut by 7 bases and J by 1 base, with 20 bases left in between. The CDR3 is 18 residues long. The V gene's germline CDR1 is MNHGY and CDR2 SVAAGI. CDR3 amino acids: CASMGAVSVKSGANVLTF. The CDR3 nucleotides are TGTGCCAGCATGGGGGCGGTAAGCGTTAAGTCTGGGGCCAACGTCCTGACTTTC.

This chain uses TRBV19 with TRBJ2-7; D remains unclear. V lost 4 bases and J lost 0, with 10 bases in between. The CDR3 sequence is 14 residues long. CDR1 and CDR2 from the germline V gene are LNHDA and SQIVND (reference sequence). In nucleotides, the CDR3 is TGTGCCAGTAGTACTACGCGGAGCTCCTACGAGCAGTACTTC. It translates to CASSTTRSSYEQYF.